This T cell receptor beta chain stems from a study of blood T cell repertoires in COVID-19. On the study more broadly: Sites in the United States, Italy and Spain provided acute and convalescent COVID-19 samples. The analysed material was cDNA or gDNA that came from T cells, B-cell-depleted T cells, or PBMCs.

How the authors handled the data: Reference gene primer amplification yielded estimated nucleated cell counts. This table comes from immunoSEQ multiplex PCR, and its TCRdb copy is limited to in-frame clones, with some not included. V and J calls plus clone size are reproduced from that table; the DNA served to infer D and trimming. The sample lists 20,000 to 25,000 clones, more than 70% occurring once. In its sample, this clone was seen a few times. The CDR3 has 17 amino acids. Germline CDR1 SEHNR, CDR2 FQNEAQ (reference sequence). The V end lost 1 base, the J end lost 3 bases, and 19 bases lay between the germline ends.

V usage is TRBV7-9 and J usage is TRBJ2-7, with TRBD2 as a possible D gene (6 bases). This TCR derives from a human donor in a cohort sampled during active COVID-19. The donor label of this sample is uncertain. Specimen: peripheral blood. CDR3 bases: TGTGCCAGCAGCTTAGGGCAGGGTGGGAGCGGGCACTACGAGCAGTACTTC. It translates to CASSLGQGGSGHYEQYF.